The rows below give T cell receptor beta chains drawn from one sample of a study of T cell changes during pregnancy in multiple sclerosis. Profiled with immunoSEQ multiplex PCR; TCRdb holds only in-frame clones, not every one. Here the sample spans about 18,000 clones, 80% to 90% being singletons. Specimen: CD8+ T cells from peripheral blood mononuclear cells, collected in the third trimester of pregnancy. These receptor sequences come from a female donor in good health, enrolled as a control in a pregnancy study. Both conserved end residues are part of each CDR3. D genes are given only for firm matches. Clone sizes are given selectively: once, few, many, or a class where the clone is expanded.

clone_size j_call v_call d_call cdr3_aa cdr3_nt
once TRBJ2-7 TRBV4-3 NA CASSQGRTGRYEQYF TGCGCCAGCAGCCAAGGCCGGACTGGACGCTACGAGCAGTACTTC
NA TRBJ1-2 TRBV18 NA CASSPPFDLGWGGNYGYTF TGTGCCAGCTCACCACCATTCGACCTCGGTTGGGGAGGGAACTATGGCTACACCTTC
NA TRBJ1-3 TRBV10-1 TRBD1 CASSESRTGLGNTIYF TGCGCCAGCAGTGAGTCGCGGACAGGGCTTGGAAACACCATATATTTT
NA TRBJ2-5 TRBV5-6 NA CASSLQGHSRPGANWQYF TGTGCCAGCAGCCTACAGGGACACAGCAGACCGGGCGCGAATTGGCAGTACTTC
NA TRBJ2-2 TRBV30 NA CAWSVLPGLNTGELFF TGTGCCTGGAGTGTACTACCAGGGCTGAACACCGGGGAGCTGTTTTTT
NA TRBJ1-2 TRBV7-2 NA CASGGEALYGYTF TGTGCCAGCGGAGGGGAGGCCCTATATGGCTACACCTTC
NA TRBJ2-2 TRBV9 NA CASSAPSGGIAGELFF TGTGCCAGCAGCGCCCCCAGCGGAGGAATCGCCGGGGAGCTGTTTTTT
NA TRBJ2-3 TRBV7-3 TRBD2 CASSLAGGSTDTQYF TGTGCCAGCAGTCTAGCGGGGGGGTCCACAGATACGCAGTATTTT
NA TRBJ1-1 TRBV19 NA CASSIEGRNTEAFF TGTGCCAGTAGTATAGAAGGGAGGAACACTGAAGCTTTCTTT
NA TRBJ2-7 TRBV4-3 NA CASSQEREPSYEQYF TGCGCCAGCAGCCAAGAGAGGGAGCCCTCCTACGAGCAGTACTTC
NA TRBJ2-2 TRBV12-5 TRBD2 CASGNLGGLAGGGNTGELFF TGTGCTAGTGGAAACCTCGGGGGACTAGCGGGGGGCGGGAACACCGGGGAGCTGTTTTTT
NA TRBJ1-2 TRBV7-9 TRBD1 CASSRTGADGYTF TGTGCCAGCAGCCGCACAGGGGCGGATGGCTACACCTTC
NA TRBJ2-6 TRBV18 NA CASSPPRGPTSGANVLTF TGTGCCAGCTCACCACCGCGGGGGCCGACCTCTGGGGCCAACGTCCTGACTTTC
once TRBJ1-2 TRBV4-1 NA CASSQGARERHGYTF TGCGCCAGCAGCCAAGGGGCCAGGGAAAGACATGGCTACACCTTC
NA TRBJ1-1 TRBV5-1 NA CASSLGQEAFF TGCGCCAGCAGCTTGGGACAGGAAGCTTTCTTT
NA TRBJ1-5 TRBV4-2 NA CASSQTASNQPQHF TGTGCCAGCAGCCAAACTGCTAGCAATCAGCCCCAGCATTTT
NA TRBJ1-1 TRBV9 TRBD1 CASSAIDRVGTEAFF TGTGCCAGCAGCGCAATCGACAGGGTAGGGACTGAAGCTTTCTTT
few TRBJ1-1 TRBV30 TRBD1 CAWSGQVNTEAFF TGTGCCTGGAGCGGACAGGTGAACACTGAAGCTTTCTTT
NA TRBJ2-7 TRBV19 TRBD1 CASSTAGQGYEQYF TGTGCCAGTAGTACAGCTGGACAGGGATACGAGCAGTACTTC
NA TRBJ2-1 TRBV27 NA CASSLLASYNEQFF TGTGCCAGCAGTTTACTAGCGTCCTACAATGAGCAGTTCTTC
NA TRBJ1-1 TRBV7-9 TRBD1 CASSLGVQGLDTEAFF TGTGCCAGCAGCTTGGGGGTACAGGGGTTGGACACTGAAGCTTTCTTT
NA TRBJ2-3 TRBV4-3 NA CASSQELAGLLGDTQYF TGCGCCAGCAGCCAAGAGTTGGCTGGACTCCTGGGAGATACGCAGTATTTT
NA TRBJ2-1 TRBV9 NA CASSPLMSSYNEQFF TGTGCCAGCAGCCCGCTTATGAGCTCCTACAATGAGCAGTTCTTC
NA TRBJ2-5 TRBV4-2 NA CASSQEKVVGGQETQYF TGTGCCAGCAGCCAAGAGAAGGTAGTGGGGGGCCAAGAGACCCAGTACTTC
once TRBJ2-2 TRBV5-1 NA CASSETGSDGELFF TGCGCCAGCAGCGAGACAGGTAGTGACGGGGAGCTGTTTTTT
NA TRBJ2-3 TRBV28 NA CASDSSGSTDTQYF TGTGCCAGCGACTCCTCCGGAAGCACAGATACGCAGTATTTT
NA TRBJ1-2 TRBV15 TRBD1 CATSGRGINYGYTF TGTGCCACCAGCGGCAGGGGGATAAACTATGGCTACACCTTC
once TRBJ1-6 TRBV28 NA CASSPTGSGPPLHF TGTGCCAGCAGTCCTACAGGGTCTGGTCCCCCCCTCCACTTT
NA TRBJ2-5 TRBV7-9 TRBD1 CASRPGTVETQYF TGTGCCAGCAGACCTGGGACAGTCGAGACCCAGTACTTC
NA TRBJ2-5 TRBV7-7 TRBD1 CAVGQGETQYF TGTGCTGTAGGACAGGGAGAGACCCAGTACTTC
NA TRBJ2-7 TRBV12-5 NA CASGLVAEQGYEQYF TGTGCTAGTGGTTTGGTAGCGGAACAGGGCTACGAGCAGTACTTC
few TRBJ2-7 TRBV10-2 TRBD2 CASSVPTSGGYEQYF TGCGCCAGCAGTGTCCCGACTAGCGGGGGTTACGAGCAGTACTTC
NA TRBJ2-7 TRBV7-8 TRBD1 CASSLPGTGIYEQYF TGTGCCAGCAGCTTGCCCGGGACAGGGATCTACGAGCAGTACTTC
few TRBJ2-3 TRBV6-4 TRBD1 CASSEGGQGADTQYF TGTGCCAGCAGTGAAGGAGGACAGGGCGCAGATACGCAGTATTTT
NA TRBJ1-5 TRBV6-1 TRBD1 CASSEDPGGTGQGNQPQHF TGTGCCAGCAGCGAAGATCCTGGGGGGACAGGGCAGGGCAATCAGCCCCAGCATTTT
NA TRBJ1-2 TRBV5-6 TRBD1 CASSLGGGFYGYTF TGTGCCAGCAGCTTGGGAGGGGGCTTCTATGGCTACACCTTC
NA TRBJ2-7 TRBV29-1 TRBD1 CSVSLRGQRTYEQYF TGCAGCGTTAGCCTACGGGGACAGCGAACCTACGAGCAGTACTTC
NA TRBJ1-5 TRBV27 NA CASTTGFQPQHF TGTGCCAGCACAACAGGGTTTCAGCCCCAGCATTTT
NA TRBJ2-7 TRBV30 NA CAWNPGHSSSYEQYF TGTGCCTGGAACCCGGGACACTCGTCTTCCTACGAGCAGTACTTC
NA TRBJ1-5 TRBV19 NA CASSIRDTNQPQHF TGTGCCAGTAGTATAAGGGACACCAATCAGCCCCAGCATTTT
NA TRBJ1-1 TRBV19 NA CASSITENTEAFF TGTGCCAGTAGTATTACAGAGAACACTGAAGCTTTCTTT
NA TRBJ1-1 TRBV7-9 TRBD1 CASSPQGETEAFF TGTGCCAGCAGCCCACAGGGGGAAACTGAAGCTTTCTTT
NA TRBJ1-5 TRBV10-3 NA CAISDEGSRGMEEPQHF TGTGCCATCAGTGATGAGGGCAGCCGGGGGATGGAAGAGCCCCAGCATTTT
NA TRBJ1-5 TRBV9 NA CASSVGVNNQPQHF TGTGCCAGCAGCGTAGGTGTAAACAATCAGCCCCAGCATTTT
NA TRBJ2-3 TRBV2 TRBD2 CASSDLAGVSDTQYF TGTGCCAGCAGTGATTTAGCGGGGGTTTCAGATACGCAGTATTTT
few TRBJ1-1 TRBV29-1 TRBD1 CSVAGTGIAFF TGCAGCGTTGCAGGGACAGGCATCGCTTTCTTT
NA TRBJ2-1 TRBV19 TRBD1 CASSSGQGYGNEQFF TGTGCCAGTAGTAGTGGACAGGGGTACGGCAATGAGCAGTTCTTC
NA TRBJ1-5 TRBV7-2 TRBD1 CASSLVGTGFQPQHF TGTGCCAGCAGCTTAGTCGGGACAGGGTTTCAGCCCCAGCATTTT
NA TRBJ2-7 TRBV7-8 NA CASSLATTGTRAYEQYF TGTGCCAGCAGCTTAGCAACGACCGGGACAAGGGCCTACGAGCAGTACTTC
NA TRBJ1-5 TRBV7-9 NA CASSPGEGRGGPQHF TGTGCCAGCAGCCCAGGGGAGGGCAGGGGAGGTCCCCAGCATTTT
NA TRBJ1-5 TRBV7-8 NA CASSLRVGTSEPQHF TGTGCCAGCAGCCTGCGGGTGGGTACCTCCGAGCCCCAGCATTTT
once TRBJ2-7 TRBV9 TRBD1 CASSITGGSYEQYF TGTGCCAGCAGCATTACAGGGGGCAGCTACGAGCAGTACTTC
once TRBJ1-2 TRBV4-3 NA CASSPIAGGSYGYTF TGCGCCAGCAGCCCCATCGCCGGGGGTTCCTATGGCTACACCTTC
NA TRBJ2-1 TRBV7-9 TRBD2 CASGPRRRGDYNEQFF TGTGCCAGCGGCCCGAGAAGGCGGGGGGATTACAATGAGCAGTTCTTC
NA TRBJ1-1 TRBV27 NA CASSRTEGLNTEAFF TGTGCCAGCAGTAGGACAGAAGGATTGAACACTGAAGCTTTCTTT
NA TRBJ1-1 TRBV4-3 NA CASSYTNTEAFF TGCGCCAGCAGTTACACGAACACTGAAGCTTTCTTT
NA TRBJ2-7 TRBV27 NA CASSLGPSDEQYF TGTGCCAGCAGTTTGGGCCCCTCAGACGAGCAGTACTTC
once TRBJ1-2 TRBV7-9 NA CASSGSGVDYGYTF TGTGCCAGCAGCGGGTCCGGGGTGGATTATGGCTACACCTTC
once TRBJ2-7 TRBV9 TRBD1 CASSAKGQTSYEQYF TGTGCCAGCAGCGCCAAGGGACAGACCTCCTACGAGCAGTACTTC
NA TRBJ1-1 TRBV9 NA CASSPDIFSNTEAFF TGTGCCAGCAGCCCCGACATTTTTTCCAACACTGAAGCTTTCTTT